This TCR beta chain was identified during a study of shared clonotypes between healthy human individuals. Terminally differentiated effector memory CD45RA+ cells were excluded by CCR7 positive selection of CD45RO-negative cells. Assay: immunoSEQ multiplex PCR; the TCRdb copy retains only in-frame clones and omits some. The sample records about 2 million clones, roughly 94% being singletons. This clone has a single count. Trimming removed 5 bases from V and 7 bases from J, with 23 bases in between. Germline V gene sequence: CDR1 MNHEY, CDR2 SMNVEV (reference sequence). The CDR3 totals 16 residues. The chain carries TRBV27 and TRBJ1-2, with D perhaps matching TRBD1 (6 bases). The sequence was collected from a man aged 18 to 29 in good health. Material for sequencing was naive CD8+ T cells sorted from blood. In DNA, the CDR3 is TGTGCCAGCAGTCCTTCCTTAGGGGGGCGGCGCTTTGGCTACACCTTC. Translating gives CASSPSLGGRRFGYTF.